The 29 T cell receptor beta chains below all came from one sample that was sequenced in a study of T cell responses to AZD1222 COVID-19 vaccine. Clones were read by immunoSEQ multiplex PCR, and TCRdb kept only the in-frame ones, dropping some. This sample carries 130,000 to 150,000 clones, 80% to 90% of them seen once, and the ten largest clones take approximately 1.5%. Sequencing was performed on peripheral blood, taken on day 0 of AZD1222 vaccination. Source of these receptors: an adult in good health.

The CDR3 protein is CASSLVAGIEAFF. The CDR3 region has the DNA TGTGCCAGCAGCTTAGTCGCGGGCATCGAAGCTTTCTTT. This chain links TRBV7-9 with TRBJ1-1; no clear D. This CDR3 is built from 13 residues. Germline V gives CDR1 SEHNR, CDR2 FQNEAQ (reference sequence). The V and J ends lost 1 base and 8 bases respectively, with 11 bases between them. Full variable domain (outside the CDR3, taken from reference TRBV7-9 and TRBJ1-1): DTGVSQNPRHKITKRGQNVTFRCDPISEHNRLYWYRQTLGQGPEFLTYFQNEAQLEKSRLLSDRFSAERPKGSFSTLEIQRTEQGDSAMYLCASSLVAGIEAFFGQGTRLTVV.

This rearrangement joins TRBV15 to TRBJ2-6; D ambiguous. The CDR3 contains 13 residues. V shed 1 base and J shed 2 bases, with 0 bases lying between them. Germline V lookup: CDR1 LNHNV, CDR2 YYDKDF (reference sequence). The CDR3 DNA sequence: TGTGCCACCAGCAGAGCTGGGGCCAACGTCCTGACTTTC. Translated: CATSRAGANVLTF.

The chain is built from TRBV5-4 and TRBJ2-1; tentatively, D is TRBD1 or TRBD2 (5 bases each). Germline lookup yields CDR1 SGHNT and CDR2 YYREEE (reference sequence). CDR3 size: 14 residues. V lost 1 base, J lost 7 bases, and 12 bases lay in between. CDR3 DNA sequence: TGTGCCAGCAGCTTGCGGGGCTCCTGGAATGAGCAGTTCTTC. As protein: CASSLRGSWNEQFF. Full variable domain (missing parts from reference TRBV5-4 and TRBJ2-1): ETGVTQSPTHLIKTRGQQVTLRCSSQSGHNTVSWYQQALGQGPQFIFQYYREEENGRGNFPPRFSGLQFPNYSSELNVNALELDDSALYLCASSLRGSWNEQFFGPGTRLTVL.

In DNA form, the CDR3 reads TGTGCCAGTAGTATACCGGGGATCGGCGGGCAGTACTTC. It encodes CASSIPGIGGQYF. The V and J genes are TRBV19 and TRBJ2-7, with a tentative D call TRBD2 (5 bases). CDR1 is LNHDA and CDR2 is SQIVND in the germline V gene (reference sequence). This CDR3 comprises 13 residues. Trimming left V 2 bases short and J 9 bases short, with 14 bases between.

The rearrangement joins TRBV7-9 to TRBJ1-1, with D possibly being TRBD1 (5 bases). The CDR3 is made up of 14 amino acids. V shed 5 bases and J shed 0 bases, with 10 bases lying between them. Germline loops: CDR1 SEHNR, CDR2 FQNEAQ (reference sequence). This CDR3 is CASSLDSMNTEAFF. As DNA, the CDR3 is TGTGCCAGCAGCCTAGACAGCATGAACACTGAAGCTTTCTTT.

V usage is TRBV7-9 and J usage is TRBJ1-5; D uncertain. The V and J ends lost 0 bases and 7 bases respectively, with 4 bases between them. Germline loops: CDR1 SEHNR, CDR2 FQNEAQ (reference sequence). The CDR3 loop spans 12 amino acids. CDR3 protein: CASSLAEQPQHF. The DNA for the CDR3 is TGTGCCAGCAGCTTAGCGGAGCAGCCCCAGCATTTT.

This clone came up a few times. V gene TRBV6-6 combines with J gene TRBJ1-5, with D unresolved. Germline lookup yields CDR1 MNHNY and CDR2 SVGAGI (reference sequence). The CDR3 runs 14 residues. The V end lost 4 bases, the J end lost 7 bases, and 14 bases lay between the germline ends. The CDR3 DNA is TGTGCCAGCAGTTGGGCGGGGAGGGAACAGCCCCAGCATTTT. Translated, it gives CASSWAGREQPQHF.

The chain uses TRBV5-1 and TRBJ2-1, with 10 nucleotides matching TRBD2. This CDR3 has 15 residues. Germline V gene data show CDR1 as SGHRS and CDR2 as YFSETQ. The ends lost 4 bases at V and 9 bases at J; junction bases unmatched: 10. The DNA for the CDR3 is TGCGCCAGCAGCGTCTCAGCGGGAGGGCCAATTGAGCAGTTCTTC. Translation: CASSVSAGGPIEQFF.

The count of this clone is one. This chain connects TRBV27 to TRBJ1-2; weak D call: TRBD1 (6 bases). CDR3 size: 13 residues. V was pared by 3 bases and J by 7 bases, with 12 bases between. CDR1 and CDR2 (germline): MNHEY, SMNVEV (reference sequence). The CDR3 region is CASSLVGGSGYTF. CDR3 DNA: TGTGCCAGCAGTTTGGTAGGGGGGAGTGGCTACACCTTC.

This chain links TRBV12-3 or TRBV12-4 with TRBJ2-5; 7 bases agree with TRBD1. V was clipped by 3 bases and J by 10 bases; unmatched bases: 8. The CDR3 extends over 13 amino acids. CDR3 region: CASSLPQTGRQYF. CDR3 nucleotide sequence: TGTGCCAGCAGTTTGCCCCAGACAGGGCGCCAGTACTTC.

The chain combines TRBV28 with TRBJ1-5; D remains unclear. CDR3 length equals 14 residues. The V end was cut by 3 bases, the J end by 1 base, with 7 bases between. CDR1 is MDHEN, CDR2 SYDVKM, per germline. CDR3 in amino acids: CASSFGGSNQPQHF. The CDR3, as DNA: TGTGCCAGCAGTTTTGGTGGGAGCAATCAGCCCCAGCATTTT.

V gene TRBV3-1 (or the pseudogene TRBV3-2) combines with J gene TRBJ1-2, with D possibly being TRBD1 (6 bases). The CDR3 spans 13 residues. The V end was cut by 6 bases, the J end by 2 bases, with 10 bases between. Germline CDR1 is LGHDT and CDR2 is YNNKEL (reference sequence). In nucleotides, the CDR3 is TGTGCCAGCAGATTAGGACAGAACTATGGCTACACCTTC. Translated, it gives CASRLGQNYGYTF.

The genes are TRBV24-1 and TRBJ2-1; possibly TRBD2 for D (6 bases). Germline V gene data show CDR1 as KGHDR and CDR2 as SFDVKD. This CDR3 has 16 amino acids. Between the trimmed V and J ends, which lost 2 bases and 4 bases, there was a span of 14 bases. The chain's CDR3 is CATSDSGGTVYNEQFF. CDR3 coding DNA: TGTGCCACCAGTGATTCGGGCGGGACGGTTTACAATGAGCAGTTCTTC.

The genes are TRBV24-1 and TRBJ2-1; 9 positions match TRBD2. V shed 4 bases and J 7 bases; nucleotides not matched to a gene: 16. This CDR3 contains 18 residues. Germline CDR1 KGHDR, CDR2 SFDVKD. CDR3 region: CATSDTRGGAGGQNEQFF. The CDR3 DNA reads TGTGCCACCAGTGACACCCGCGGCGGAGCGGGAGGTCAAAATGAGCAGTTCTTC.

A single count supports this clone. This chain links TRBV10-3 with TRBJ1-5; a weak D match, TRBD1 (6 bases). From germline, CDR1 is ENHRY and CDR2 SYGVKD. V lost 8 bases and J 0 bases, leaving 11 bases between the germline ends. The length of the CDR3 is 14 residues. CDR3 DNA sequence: TGTGCCATCGGACAGCCGAATAGCAATCAGCCCCAGCATTTT. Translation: CAIGQPNSNQPQHF.

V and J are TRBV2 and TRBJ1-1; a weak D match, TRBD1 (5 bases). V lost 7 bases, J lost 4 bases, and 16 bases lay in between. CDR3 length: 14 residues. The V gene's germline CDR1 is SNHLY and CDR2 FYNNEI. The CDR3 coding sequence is TGTGCCAGCATCCCCCTGGGGCGGCTCACTGAAGCTTTCTTT. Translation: CASIPLGRLTEAFF.

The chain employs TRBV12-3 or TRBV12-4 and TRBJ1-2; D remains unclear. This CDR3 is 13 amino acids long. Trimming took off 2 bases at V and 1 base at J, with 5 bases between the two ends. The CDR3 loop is CASSLRSNYGYTF. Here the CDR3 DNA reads TGTGCCAGCAGTTTAAGGAGTAACTATGGCTACACCTTC.

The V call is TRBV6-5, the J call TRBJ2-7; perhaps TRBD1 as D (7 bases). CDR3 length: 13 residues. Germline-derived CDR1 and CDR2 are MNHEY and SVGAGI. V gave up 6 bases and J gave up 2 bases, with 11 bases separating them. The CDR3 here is CASSRGTAYEQYF. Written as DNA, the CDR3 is TGTGCCAGCAGCCGCGGGACAGCCTACGAGCAGTACTTC.

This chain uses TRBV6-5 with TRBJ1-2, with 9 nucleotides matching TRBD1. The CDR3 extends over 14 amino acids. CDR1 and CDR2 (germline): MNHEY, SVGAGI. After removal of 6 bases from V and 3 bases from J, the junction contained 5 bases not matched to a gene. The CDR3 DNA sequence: TGTGCCAGCAGACTGACAGGGGGGGACTATGGCTACACCTTC. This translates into CASRLTGGDYGYTF.

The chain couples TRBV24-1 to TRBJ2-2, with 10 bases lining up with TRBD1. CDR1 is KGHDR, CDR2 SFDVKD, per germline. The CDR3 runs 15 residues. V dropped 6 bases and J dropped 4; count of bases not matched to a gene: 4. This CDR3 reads CATSRGTGATGELFF. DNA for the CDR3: TGTGCCACCAGTCGAGGGACAGGGGCCACCGGGGAGCTGTTTTTT.

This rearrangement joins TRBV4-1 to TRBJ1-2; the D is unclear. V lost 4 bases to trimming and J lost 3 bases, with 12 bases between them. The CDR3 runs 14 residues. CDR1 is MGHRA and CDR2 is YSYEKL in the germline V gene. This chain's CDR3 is CASSPGRWDYGYTF. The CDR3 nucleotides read TGCGCCAGCAGCCCAGGACGGTGGGACTATGGCTACACCTTC.

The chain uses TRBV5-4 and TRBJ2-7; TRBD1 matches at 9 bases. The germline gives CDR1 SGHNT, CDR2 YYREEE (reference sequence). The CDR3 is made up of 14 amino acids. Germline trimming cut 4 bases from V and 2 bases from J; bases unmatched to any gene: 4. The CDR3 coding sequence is TGTGCCAGCAGCGACAGGGGGGGGCCCTACGAGCAGTACTTC. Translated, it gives CASSDRGGPYEQYF. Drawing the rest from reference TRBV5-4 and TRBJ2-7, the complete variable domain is ETGVTQSPTHLIKTRGQQVTLRCSSQSGHNTVSWYQQALGQGPQFIFQYYREEENGRGNFPPRFSGLQFPNYSSELNVNALELDDSALYLCASSDRGGPYEQYFGPGTRLTVT.

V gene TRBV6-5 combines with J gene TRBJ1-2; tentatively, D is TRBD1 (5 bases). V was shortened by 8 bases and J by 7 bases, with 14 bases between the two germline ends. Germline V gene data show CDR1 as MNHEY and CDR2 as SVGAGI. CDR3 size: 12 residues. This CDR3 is CASRGQNVGYTF. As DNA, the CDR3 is TGTGCCAGCCGGGGCCAGAATGTTGGCTACACCTTC.

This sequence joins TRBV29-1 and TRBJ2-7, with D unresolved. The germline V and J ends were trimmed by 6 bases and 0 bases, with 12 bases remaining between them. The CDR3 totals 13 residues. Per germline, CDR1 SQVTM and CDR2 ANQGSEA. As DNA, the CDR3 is TGCAGCGTGCTCAGACCCCTCTCCTACGAGCAGTACTTC. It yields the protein CSVLRPLSYEQYF.

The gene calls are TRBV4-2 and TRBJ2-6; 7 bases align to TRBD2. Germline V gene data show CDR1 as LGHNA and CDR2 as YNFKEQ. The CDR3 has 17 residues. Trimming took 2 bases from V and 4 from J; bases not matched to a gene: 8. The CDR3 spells CASSQRPAGTGANVLTF. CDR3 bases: TGTGCCAGCAGCCAAAGGCCAGCGGGGACCGGGGCCAACGTCCTGACTTTC.

CDR3 sequence reads: CASSSTRLAGSYNEQFF. In DNA form, the CDR3 reads TGTGCCAGCAGCTCAACCCGACTAGCGGGAAGCTACAATGAGCAGTTCTTC. V gene TRBV7-9 combines with J gene TRBJ2-1; 11 nucleotides match TRBD2. This CDR3 comprises 17 residues. After removal of 4 bases from V and 3 bases from J, the junction contained 8 bases not matched to a gene. Germline V gene sequence: CDR1 SEHNR, CDR2 FQNEAQ (reference sequence).

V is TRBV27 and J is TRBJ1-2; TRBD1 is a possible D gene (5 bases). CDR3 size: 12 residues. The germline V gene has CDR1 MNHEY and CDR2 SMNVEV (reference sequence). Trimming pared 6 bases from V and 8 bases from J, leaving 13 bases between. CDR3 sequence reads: CASRLGSGGYTF. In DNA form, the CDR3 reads TGTGCCAGCAGGTTGGGGTCAGGGGGCTACACCTTC.

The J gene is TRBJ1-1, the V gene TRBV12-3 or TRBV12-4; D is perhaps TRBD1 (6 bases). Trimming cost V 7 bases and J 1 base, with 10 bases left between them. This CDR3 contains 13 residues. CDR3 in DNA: TGTGCCAGCATCAAACAGGGGAACACTGAAGCTTTCTTT. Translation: CASIKQGNTEAFF.

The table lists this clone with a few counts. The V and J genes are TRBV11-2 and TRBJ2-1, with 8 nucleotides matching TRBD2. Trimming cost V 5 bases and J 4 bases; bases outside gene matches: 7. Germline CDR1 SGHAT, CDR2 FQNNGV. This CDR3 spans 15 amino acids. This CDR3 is CASSGLARGYNEQFF. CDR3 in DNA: TGTGCCAGCAGCGGACTAGCTAGGGGATACAATGAGCAGTTCTTC. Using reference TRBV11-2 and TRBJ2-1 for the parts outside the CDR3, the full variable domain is EAGVAQSPRYKIIEKRQSVAFWCNPISGHATLYWYQQILGQGPKLLIQFQNNGVVDDSQLPKDRFSAERLKGVDSTLKIQPAKLEDSAVYLCASSGLARGYNEQFFGPGTRLTVL.